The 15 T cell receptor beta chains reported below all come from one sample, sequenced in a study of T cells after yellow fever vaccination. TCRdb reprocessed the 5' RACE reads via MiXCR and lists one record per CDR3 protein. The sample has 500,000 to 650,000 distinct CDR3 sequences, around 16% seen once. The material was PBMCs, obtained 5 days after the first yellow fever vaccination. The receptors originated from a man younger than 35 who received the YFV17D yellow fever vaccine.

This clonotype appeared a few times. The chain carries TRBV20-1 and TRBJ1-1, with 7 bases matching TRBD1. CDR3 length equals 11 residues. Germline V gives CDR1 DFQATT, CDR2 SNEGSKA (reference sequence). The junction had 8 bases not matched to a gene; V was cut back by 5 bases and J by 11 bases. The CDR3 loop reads CSAVRGVSAFF. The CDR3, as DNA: TGCAGTGCTGTCAGGGGGGTTTCGGCTTTCTTT.

The CDR3 here is CASSYVENTEAFF. The CDR3 bases are TGTGCCAGCAGTTACGTAGAGAACACTGAAGCTTTCTTT. This chain joins TRBV6-5 and TRBJ1-1; D gene uncertain. The germline CDR1 and CDR2 sequences are MNHEY and SVGAGI. The CDR3 runs 13 residues. The V end lost 2 bases, the J end lost 1 base, and 5 bases lay between the germline ends.

The CDR3 here is CASSPIRGPRGRTQYF. The CDR3 coding sequence is TGTGCCAGCAGCCCGATCAGGGGGCCGCGAGGGAGGACCCAGTACTTC. The chain joins TRBV7-9 to TRBJ2-5; 8 positions agree with TRBD1. Germline CDR1 SEHNR, CDR2 FQNEAQ (reference sequence). With 5 bases clipped from V and 7 bases from J, the junction kept 15 bases outside the gene matches. The CDR3 is 16 residues long.

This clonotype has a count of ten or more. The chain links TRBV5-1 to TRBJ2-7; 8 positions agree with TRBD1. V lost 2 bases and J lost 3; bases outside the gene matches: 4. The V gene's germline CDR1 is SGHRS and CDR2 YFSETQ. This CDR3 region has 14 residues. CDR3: CASSLSGQGYEQYV. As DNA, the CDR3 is TGCGCCAGCAGCTTAAGTGGACAGGGCTACGAGCAGTACGTC.

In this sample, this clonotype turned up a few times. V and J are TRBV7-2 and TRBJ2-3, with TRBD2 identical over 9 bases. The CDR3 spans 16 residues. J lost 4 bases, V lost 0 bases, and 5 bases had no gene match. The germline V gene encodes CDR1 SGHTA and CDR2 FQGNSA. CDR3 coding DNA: TGTGCCAGCAGCTTAGCGCCTAGCGGGGCGGCAGATACGCAGTATTTT. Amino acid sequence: CASSLAPSGAADTQYF.

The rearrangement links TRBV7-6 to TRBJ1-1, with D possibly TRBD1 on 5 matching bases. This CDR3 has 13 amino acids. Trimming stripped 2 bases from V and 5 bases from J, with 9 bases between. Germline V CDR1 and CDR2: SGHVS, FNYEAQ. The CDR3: CASSLRWGTEAFF. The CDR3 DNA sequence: TGTGCCAGCAGCTTAAGATGGGGGACTGAAGCTTTCTTT.

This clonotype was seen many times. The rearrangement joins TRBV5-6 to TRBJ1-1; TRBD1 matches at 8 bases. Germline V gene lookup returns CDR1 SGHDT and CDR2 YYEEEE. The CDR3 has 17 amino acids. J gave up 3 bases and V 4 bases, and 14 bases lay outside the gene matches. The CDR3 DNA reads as TGTGCCAGCAGCCGACCCCGGACAGGGCGGTTGGACACTGAAGCTTTCTTT. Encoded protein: CASSRPRTGRLDTEAFF.

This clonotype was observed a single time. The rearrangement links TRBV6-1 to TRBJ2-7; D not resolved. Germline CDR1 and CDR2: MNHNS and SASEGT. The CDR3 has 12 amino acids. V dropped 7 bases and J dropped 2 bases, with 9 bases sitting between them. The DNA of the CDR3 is TGTGCCAGCAAGTCGGGCGCCTACGAGCAGTACTTC. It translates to CASKSGAYEQYF.

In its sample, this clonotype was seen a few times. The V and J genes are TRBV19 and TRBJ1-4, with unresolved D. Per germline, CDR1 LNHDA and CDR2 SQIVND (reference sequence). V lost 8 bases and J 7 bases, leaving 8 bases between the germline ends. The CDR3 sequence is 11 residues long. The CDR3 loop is CASCLGEKLFF. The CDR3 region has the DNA TGTGCCAGTTGCCTTGGTGAAAAACTGTTTTTT. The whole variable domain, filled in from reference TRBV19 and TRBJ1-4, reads DGGITQSPKYLFRKEGQNVTLSCEQNLNHDAMYWYRQDPGQGLRLIYYSQIVNDFQKGDIAEGYSVSREKKESFPLTVTSAQKNPTAFYLCASCLGEKLFFGSGTQLSVL.

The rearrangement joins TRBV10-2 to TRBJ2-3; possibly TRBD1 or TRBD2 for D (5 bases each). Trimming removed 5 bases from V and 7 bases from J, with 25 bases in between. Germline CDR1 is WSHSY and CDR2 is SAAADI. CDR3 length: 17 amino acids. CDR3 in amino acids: CASSMNPGRVGVNTQYF. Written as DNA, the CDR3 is TGCGCCAGCAGTATGAACCCGGGACGCGTCGGGGTGAATACGCAGTATTTT.

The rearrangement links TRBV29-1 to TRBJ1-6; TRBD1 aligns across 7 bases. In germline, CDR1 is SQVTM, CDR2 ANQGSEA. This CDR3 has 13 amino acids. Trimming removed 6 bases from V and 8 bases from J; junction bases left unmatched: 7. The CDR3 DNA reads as TGCAGCGTCAAGACAGGGAGAGATTCACCCCTCCACTTT. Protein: CSVKTGRDSPLHF.

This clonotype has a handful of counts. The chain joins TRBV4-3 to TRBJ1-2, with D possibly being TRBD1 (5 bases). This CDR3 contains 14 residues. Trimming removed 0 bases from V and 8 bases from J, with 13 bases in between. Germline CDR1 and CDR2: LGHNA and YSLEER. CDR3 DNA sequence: TGCGCCAGCAGCCAAGAACGTACAGGAGAGGGCTACACCTTC. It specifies CASSQERTGEGYTF.

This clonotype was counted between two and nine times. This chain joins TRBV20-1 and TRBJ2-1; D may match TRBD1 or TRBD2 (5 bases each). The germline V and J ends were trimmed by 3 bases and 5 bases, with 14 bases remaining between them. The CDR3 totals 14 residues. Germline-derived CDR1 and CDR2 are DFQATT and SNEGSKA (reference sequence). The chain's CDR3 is CSARQGRIDNEQFF. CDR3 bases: TGCAGTGCTAGGCAGGGACGCATTGACAATGAGCAGTTCTTC.

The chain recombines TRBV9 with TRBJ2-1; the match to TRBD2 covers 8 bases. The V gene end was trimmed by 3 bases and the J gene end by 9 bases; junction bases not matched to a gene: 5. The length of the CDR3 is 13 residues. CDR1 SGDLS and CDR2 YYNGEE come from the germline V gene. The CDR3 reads CASSAGGGGEQFF. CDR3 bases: TGTGCCAGCAGCGCGGGAGGGGGGGGTGAGCAGTTCTTC.

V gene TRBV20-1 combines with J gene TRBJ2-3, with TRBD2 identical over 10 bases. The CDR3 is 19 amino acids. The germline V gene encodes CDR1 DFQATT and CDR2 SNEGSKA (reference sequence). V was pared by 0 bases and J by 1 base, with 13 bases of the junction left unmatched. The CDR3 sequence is CSARDNKRGGLVGTDTQYF. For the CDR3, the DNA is TGCAGTGCTAGAGACAATAAGCGGGGGGGCCTTGTAGGCACAGATACGCAGTATTTT.